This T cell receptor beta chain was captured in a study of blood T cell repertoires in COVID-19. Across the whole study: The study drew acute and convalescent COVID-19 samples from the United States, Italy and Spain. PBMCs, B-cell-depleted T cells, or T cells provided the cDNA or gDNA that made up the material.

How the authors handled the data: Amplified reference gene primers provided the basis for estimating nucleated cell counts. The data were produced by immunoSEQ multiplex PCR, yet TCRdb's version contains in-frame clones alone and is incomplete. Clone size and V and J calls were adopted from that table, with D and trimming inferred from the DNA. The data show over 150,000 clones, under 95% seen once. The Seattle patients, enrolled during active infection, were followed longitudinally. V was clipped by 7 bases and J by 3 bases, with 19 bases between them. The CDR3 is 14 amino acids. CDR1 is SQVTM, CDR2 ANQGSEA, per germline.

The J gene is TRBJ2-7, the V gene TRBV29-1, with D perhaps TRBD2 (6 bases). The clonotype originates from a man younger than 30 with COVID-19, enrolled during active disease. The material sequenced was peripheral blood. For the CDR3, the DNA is TGCAGCGCCGCGGTTTTAGCGGAACACTACGAGCAGTACTTC. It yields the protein CSAAVLAEHYEQYF.